The clone carrying this TCR beta chain was observed once. This specimen comes from a study of control samples from healthy donors and cancer patients. The CDR3 runs to 16 residues. Trimming took 2 bases from V and 8 from J; bases not matched to a gene: 9. Per the germline V gene, CDR1 is SGHRS and CDR2 is YFSETQ. The repertoire was sequenced with immunoSEQ multiplex PCR; TCRdb's copy has only in-frame clones and lacks some. The table shows about 80,000 clones, with roughly 91% occurring only once. The rearrangement links TRBV5-1 to TRBJ2-1, with 11 bases fitting TRBD2. The sequenced material came from blood. This receptor was obtained from a woman in her sixties or seventies in good health. The CDR3 is CASSFPGTSGPDEQFF. CDR3 DNA sequence: TGCGCCAGCAGCTTTCCCGGGACTAGCGGCCCCGATGAGCAGTTCTTC.